The next 8 T cell receptor beta chains were all read from a single sample in a study of blood T cell repertoires in COVID-19. TCRdb's copy holds only in-frame clones and misses some; the assay was immunoSEQ multiplex PCR. The sample records 150,000 to 200,000 clones, 80% to 90% being singletons. Sequencing was performed on peripheral blood. The origin of the receptors is a man younger than 35 who had recovered from COVID-19.

The chain recombines TRBV19 with TRBJ2-3; D unclear. The CDR3 spans 15 residues. Germline lookup yields CDR1 LNHDA and CDR2 SQIVND (reference sequence). The V end was cut by 3 bases, the J end by 3 bases, with 13 bases between. CDR3 in DNA: TGTGCCAGTAGTATTGGTGGTTCGGTTACAGATACGCAGTATTTT. Protein: CASSIGGSVTDTQYF.

The chain combines TRBV15 with TRBJ1-1; TRBD1 aligns across 7 bases. Germline V CDR1 and CDR2: LNHNV, YYDKDF (reference sequence). J lost 5 bases, V lost 11 bases, and 8 bases had no gene match. The CDR3 is 12 residues long. The CDR3 nucleotides read TGTGCCGCCCGGACAGGTGGGACTGAAGCTTTCTTT. Protein: CAARTGGTEAFF.

The V call is TRBV5-1, the J call TRBJ2-1; TRBD2 agrees at 8 bases. This CDR3 is 14 amino acids long. Per the germline V gene, CDR1 is SGHRS and CDR2 is YFSETQ. J was trimmed by 5 bases and V by 7 bases; bases with no gene match: 8. The DNA of the CDR3 is TGCGCCAGCGGGGGGCTAGCGGGCCACAATGAGCAGTTCTTC. This sequence encodes CASGGLAGHNEQFF.

This sequence joins TRBV5-4 and TRBJ2-3; 7 nucleotides match TRBD1. There are 12 residues in the CDR3. Germline V lookup: CDR1 SGHNT, CDR2 YYREEE (reference sequence). V lost 5 bases, J lost 8 bases, and 5 bases stayed unmatched. The CDR3 loop reads CASRAGGFTQYF. CDR3 in DNA: TGTGCCAGCAGAGCAGGGGGTTTTACGCAGTATTTT.

The chain links TRBV4-2 to TRBJ2-2; the D gene is possibly TRBD2 (6 bases). Trimming shortened V by 0 bases and J by 4 bases, and 6 bases separated the two germline ends. Germline assignment: CDR1 LGHNA and CDR2 YNFKEQ. This CDR3 comprises 14 residues. CDR3 sequence: CASSQEGGTGELFF. The CDR3, as DNA: TGTGCCAGCAGCCAAGAGGGAGGCACCGGGGAGCTGTTTTTT.

This chain connects TRBV4-3 to TRBJ2-1, with 8 bases identical to TRBD2. The ends lost 0 bases at V and 7 bases at J; junction bases unmatched: 14. The CDR3 is made up of 18 amino acids. Germline V gene sequence: CDR1 LGHNA, CDR2 YSLEER. The CDR3 DNA reads as TGCGCCAGCAGCCAAGAAGGTGGGCCGGGAGGGATCCGTAATGAGCAGTTCTTC. Amino acid sequence: CASSQEGGPGGIRNEQFF.

The V call is TRBV10-3, the J call TRBJ1-3; unclear D gene. V was trimmed by 0 bases and J by 3 bases, leaving 9 bases between them. Germline loops: CDR1 ENHRY, CDR2 SYGVKD. The CDR3 covers 15 residues. CDR3 bases: TGTGCCATCAGTGAGTCGAGGGCGGGTGGAAACACCATATATTTT. This gives the protein CAISESRAGGNTIYF.

This chain links TRBV25-1 with TRBJ2-5; D remains ambiguous. V lost 3 bases to trimming and J lost 2 bases, with 10 bases between them. CDR3 length equals 14 residues. CDR1 is MGHDK and CDR2 is SYGVNS in the germline V gene. CDR3 protein: CASSDPPQQETQYF. CDR3 nucleotides: TGTGCCAGCAGTGATCCCCCCCAACAAGAGACCCAGTACTTC. Using reference TRBV25-1 and TRBJ2-5 for the parts outside the CDR3, the full variable domain is EADIYQTPRYLVIGTGKKITLECSQTMGHDKMYWYQQDPGMELHLIHYSYGVNSTEKGDLSSESTVSRIRTEHFPLTLESARPSHTSQYLCASSDPPQQETQYFGPGTRLLVL.